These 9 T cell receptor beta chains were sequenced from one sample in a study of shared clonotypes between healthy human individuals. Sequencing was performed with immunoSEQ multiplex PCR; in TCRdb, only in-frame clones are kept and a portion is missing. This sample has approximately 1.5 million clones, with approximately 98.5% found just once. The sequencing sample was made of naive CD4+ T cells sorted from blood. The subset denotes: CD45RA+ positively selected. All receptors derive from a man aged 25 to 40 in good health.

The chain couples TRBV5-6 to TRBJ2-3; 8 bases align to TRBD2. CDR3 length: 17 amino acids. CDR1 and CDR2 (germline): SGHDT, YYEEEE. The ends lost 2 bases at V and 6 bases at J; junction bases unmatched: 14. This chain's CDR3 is CASSFVSSGWGTDTQYF. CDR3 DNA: TGTGCCAGCAGCTTTGTGTCTAGCGGGTGGGGGACGGATACGCAGTATTTT.

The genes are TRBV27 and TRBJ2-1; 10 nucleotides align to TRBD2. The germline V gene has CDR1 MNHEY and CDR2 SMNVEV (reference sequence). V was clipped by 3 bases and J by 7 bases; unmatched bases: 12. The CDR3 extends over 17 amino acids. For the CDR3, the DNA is TGTGCCAGCAGTTTTCTATACGCTAGCGGGAGAGCGAATGAGCAGTTCTTC. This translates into CASSFLYASGRANEQFF.

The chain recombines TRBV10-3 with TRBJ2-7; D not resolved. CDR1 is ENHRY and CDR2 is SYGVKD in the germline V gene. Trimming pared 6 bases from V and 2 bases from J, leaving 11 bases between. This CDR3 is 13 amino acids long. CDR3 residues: CAIRPPETYEQYF. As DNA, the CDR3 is TGTGCCATCAGGCCGCCGGAAACCTACGAGCAGTACTTC.

DNA for the CDR3: TGTGCCAGCAGCCGAGGACAGGGCTATGAGCAGTTCTTC. Residues: CASSRGQGYEQFF. The chain links TRBV11-2 to TRBJ2-1; 8 bases map to TRBD1. V shed 5 bases and J 8 bases; nucleotides not matched to a gene: 5. Germline assignment: CDR1 SGHAT and CDR2 FQNNGV. The CDR3 extends over 13 amino acids.

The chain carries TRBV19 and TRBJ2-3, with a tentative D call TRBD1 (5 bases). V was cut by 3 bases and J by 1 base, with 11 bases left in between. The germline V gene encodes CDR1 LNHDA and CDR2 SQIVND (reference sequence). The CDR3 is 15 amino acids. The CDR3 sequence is CASSISGIGTDTQYF. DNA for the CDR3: TGTGCCAGTAGTATCTCAGGGATTGGCACAGATACGCAGTATTTT.

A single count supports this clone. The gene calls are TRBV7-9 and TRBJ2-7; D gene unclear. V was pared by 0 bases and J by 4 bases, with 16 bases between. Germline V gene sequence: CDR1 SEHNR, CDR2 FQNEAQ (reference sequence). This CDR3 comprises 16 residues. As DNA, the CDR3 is TGTGCCAGCAGCTTAGCAGGGATTCCCGAAAGTTACGAGCAGTACTTC. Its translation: CASSLAGIPESYEQYF.

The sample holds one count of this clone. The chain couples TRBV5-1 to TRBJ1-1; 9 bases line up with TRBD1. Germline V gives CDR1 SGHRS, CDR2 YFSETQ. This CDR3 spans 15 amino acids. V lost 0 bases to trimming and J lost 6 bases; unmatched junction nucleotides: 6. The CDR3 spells CASSLVTGGAAEAFF. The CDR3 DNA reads TGCGCCAGCAGCTTGGTTACAGGGGGCGCGGCTGAAGCTTTCTTT.

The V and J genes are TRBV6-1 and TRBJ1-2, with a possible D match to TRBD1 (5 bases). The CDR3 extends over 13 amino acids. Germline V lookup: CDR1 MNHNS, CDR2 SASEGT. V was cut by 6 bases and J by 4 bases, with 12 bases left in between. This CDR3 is CASRGEIRYGYTF. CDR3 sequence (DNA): TGTGCCAGCAGGGGGGAGATTCGCTATGGCTACACCTTC.

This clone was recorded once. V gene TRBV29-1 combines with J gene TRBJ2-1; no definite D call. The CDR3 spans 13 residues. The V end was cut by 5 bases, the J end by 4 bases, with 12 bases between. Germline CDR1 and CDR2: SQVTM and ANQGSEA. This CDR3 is CSVTTSYYNEQFF. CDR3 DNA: TGCAGCGTTACTACTTCCTATTACAATGAGCAGTTCTTC.